This T cell receptor (beta chain) was captured by sequencing in a study of blood T cell repertoires in COVID-19. Study information: COVID-19 samples from acute and convalescent phases originated in the United States, Italy and Spain.

Under the authors' procedure: Estimation of nucleated cell counts relied on the amplification of reference gene primers. Sequencing used immunoSEQ multiplex PCR; TCRdb keeps in-frame clones, though not all of them. That table gives V, J and clone size, and the DNA gave D and trimming. The sample contains roughly 39,000 clones, approximately 90% of which appear only once. CDR1 is SGHNT, CDR2 YYREEE, per germline (reference sequence). Unmatched junction bases numbered 11, after V lost 6 bases and J lost 7 bases. The CDR3 covers 15 residues. This sequence originates from an elderly woman with active COVID-19. The material sequenced was peripheral blood. The rearrangement uses TRBV5-4 and TRBJ2-1; 9 bases map to TRBD1. The CDR3 nucleotides read TGTGCCAGCATCCGTGACAGGGGGGAGTGGAATGAGCAGTTCTTC. It yields the protein CASIRDRGEWNEQFF.